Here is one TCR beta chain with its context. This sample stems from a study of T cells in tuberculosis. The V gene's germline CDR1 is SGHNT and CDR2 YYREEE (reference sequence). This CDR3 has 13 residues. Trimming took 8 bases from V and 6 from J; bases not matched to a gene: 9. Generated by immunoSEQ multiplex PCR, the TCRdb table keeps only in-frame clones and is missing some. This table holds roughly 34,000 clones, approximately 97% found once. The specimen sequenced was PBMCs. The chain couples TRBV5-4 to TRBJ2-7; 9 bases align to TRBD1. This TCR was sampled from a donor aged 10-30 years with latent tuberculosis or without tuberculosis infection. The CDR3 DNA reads TGTGCCAGTAGCGCGGGACAGGGCGGCGAGCAGTACTTC. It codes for CASSAGQGGEQYF.